This T cell receptor beta chain comes out of a study of T cell repertoires and Cas9 in healthy adults. Study-level background: Characterization of SpCas9-reactive CD4 and CD8 T cells covered multi-effector potency, cytotoxicity and lineage.

The CDR3 sequence is 13 residues long. V lost 7 bases and J 2 bases, leaving 14 bases between the germline ends. Germline lookup yields CDR1 SQVTM and CDR2 ANQGSEA. Of note for this clone: Its target is unknown.

Study-level points and caveats: In vitro, SpCas9-reactive Tregs were reported to curb effector T cell proliferation and function.

Produced via immunoSEQ multiplex PCR; TCRdb's table is partial and in-frame only. The sample holds 20,000 to 25,000 clones, roughly 90% seen once. Specimen: CD4+ effector T cells (CD127+, CD25-, CD137-, CD154-) from PBMCs; culture status not recorded. This receptor was identified in a human donor in good health. The genes are TRBV29-1 and TRBJ1-2, with a possible D match to TRBD1 (5 bases). The CDR3 loop is CSAAATANYGYTF. As DNA, the CDR3 is TGCAGCGCGGCCGCGACAGCGAACTATGGCTACACCTTC.